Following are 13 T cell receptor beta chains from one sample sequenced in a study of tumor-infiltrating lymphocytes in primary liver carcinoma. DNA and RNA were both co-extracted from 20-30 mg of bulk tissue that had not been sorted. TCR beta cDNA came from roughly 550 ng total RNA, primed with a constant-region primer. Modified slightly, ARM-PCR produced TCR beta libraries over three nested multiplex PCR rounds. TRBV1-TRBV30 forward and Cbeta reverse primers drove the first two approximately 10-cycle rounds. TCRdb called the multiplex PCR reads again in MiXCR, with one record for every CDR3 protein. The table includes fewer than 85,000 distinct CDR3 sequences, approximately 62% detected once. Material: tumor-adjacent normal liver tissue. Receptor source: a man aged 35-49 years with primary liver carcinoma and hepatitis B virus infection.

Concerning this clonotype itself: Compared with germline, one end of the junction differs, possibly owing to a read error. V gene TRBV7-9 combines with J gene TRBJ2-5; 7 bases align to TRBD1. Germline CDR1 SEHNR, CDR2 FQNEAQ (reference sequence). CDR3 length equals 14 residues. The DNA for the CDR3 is TGTGCCAGCGGGGACAGCCGAATACAAGAGGCCCAGTACTTC. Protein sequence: CASGDSRIQEAQYF.

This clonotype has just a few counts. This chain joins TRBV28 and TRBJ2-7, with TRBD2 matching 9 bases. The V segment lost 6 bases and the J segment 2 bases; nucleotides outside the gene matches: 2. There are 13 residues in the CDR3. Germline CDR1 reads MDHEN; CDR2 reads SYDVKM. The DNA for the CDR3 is TGTGCCAGCAGGGGACTAGCCGCCTACGAGCAGTACTTC. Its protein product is CASRGLAAYEQYF.

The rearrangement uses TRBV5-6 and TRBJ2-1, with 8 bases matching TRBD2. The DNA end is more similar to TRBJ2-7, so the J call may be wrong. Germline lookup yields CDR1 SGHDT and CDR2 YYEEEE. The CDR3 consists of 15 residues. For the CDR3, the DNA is TGTGCCAGCATCTACCCGGGACTAGGAGTTAATGAGCAGTACTTC. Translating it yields CASIYPGLGVNEQYF.

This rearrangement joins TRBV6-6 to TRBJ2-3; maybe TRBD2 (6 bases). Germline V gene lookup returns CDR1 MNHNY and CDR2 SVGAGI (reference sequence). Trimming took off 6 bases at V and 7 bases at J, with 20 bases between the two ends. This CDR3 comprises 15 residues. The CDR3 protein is CASSRASESSYTQYF. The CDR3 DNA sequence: TGTGCCAGCAGCCGAGCTAGCGAGAGTAGTTATACGCAGTATTTT.

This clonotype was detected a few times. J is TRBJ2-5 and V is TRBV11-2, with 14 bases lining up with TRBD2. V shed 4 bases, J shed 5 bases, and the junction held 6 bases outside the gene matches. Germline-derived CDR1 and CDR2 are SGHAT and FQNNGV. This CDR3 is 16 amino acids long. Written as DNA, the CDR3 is TGTGCCAGCAGCTCCCGACTAGCGGGAGGGTCGGAGACCCAGTACTTC. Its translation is CASSSRLAGGSETQYF.

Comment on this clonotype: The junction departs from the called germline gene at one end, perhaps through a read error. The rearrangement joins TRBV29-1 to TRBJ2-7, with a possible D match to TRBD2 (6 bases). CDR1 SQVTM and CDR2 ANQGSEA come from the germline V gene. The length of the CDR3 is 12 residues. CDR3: CGVVEGLYEQYF. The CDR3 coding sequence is TGCGGCGTTGTGGAGGGGCTCTACGAGCAGTACTTC.

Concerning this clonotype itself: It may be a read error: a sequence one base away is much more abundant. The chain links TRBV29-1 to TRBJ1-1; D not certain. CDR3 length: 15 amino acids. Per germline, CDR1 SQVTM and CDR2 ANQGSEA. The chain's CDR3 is CNASPGWAMNTEAFF. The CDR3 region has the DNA TGCAACGCTTCCCCGGGTTGGGCAATGAACACTGAAGCTTTCTTT. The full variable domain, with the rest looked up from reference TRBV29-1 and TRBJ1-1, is SAVISQKPSRDICQRGTSLTIQCQVDSQVTMMFWYRQQPGQSLTLIATANQGSEATYESGFVIDKFPISRPNLTFSTLTVSNMSPEDSSIYLCNASPGWAMNTEAFFGQGTRLTVV.

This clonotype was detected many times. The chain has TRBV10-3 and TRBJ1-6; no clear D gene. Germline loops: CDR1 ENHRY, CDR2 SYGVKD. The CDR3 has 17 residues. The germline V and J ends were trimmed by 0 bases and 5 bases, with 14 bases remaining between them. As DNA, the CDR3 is TGTGCCATCAGTGAGTCGTCTTACCAAGTCGATAATTCACCCCTCCACTTT. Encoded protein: CAISESSYQVDNSPLHF.

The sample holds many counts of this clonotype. The CDR3 sequence: CASSKEDQEQFF. In nucleotides, the CDR3 is TGTGCCAGCAGCAAGGAGGACCAGGAGCAGTTCTTC. The rearrangement links TRBV5-4 to TRBJ2-1; the D gene is possibly TRBD2 (5 bases). Trimming left V 4 bases short and J 10 bases short, with 12 bases between. The CDR3 totals 12 residues. The germline gives CDR1 SGHNT, CDR2 YYREEE (reference sequence).

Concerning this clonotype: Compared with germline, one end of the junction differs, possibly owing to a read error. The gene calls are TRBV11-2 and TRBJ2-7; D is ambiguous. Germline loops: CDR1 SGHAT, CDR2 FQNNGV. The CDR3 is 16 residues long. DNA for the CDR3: TGTGCCAGCAGCTTAGAGATGGCACCAATACTCTACGAGCAGTATTTC. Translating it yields CASSLEMAPILYEQYF.

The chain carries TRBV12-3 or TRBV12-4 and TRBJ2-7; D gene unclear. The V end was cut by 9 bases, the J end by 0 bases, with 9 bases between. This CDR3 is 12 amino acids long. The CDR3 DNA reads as TGTGCCAGAAATTTACTCTCCTACGAGCAGTACTTC. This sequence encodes CARNLLSYEQYF.

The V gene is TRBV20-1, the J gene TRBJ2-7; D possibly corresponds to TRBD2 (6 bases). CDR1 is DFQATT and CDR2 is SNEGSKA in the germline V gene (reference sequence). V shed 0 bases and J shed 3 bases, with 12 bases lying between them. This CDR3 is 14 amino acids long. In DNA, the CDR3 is TGCAGTGCTAGAGAGGAGGGCTGGAACTACGAGCAGTACTTC. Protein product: CSAREEGWNYEQYF.

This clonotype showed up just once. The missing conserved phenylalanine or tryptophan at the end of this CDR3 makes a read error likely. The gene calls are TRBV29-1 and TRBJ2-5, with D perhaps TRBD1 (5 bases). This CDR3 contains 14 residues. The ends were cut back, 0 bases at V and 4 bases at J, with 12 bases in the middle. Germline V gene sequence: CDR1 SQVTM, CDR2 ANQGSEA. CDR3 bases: TGCAGCGTTGAAGATGTAGGACAAGGAGAGACCCAGTACGTC. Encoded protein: CSVEDVGQGETQYV.